The 27 T cell receptor beta chains below all came from one sample that was sequenced in a study of blood T cells in healthy people across ages. Sample-barcoded 5' priming and a J-beta primer mix drove a second PCR of roughly 6 to 12 cycles. TCRdb itself ran the 5' RACE reads through MiXCR, one entry per CDR3 protein. The sample lists about 840,000 distinct CDR3 sequences, about 28% occurring once. These same data were also listed under a study on T cells of mothers and their children.

Sequencing used blood. These receptor sequences come from a woman aged 40 to 49 in good health.

In regard to this clonotype: A read error is possible here, since a much larger clone lies one base away. The chain recombines TRBV7-2 with TRBJ2-2; a possible D gene is TRBD1 (6 bases). V was trimmed by 5 bases and J by 7 bases, leaving 8 bases between them. Germline values: CDR1 SGHTA, CDR2 FQGNSA. This CDR3 comprises 12 residues. The CDR3 DNA reads as TGTGCCAGCAGCCCAGGGGTCGGGGAGCTGTTTTTT. Translating gives CASSPGVGELFF.

This clonotype was seen a few times. This chain joins TRBV27 and TRBJ2-1; the D gene is possibly TRBD2 (6 bases). The CDR3 spans 16 residues. The germline V gene encodes CDR1 MNHEY and CDR2 SMNVEV (reference sequence). Trimming shortened V by 4 bases and J by 3 bases, and 16 bases separated the two germline ends. CDR3 sequence (DNA): TGTGCCAGCAGTTCCATTTCTCGCGGGGTCTACAATGAGCAGTTCTTC. Amino acid sequence: CASSSISRGVYNEQFF.

This clonotype was seen more than once but under ten times. This chain joins TRBV7-2 and TRBJ2-1; 9 bases map to TRBD2. The CDR3 extends over 15 amino acids. Trimming cost V 2 bases and J 8 bases; bases outside gene matches: 7. Per the germline V gene, CDR1 is SGHTA and CDR2 is FQGNSA. The CDR3: CASSLRGGGRDEQFF. The CDR3 DNA reads TGTGCCAGCAGCTTACGCGGGGGGGGAAGAGATGAGCAGTTCTTC.

To note about this clonotype: A much larger clonotype is one base distant, so this may be a read error. V usage is TRBV7-2 and J usage is TRBJ1-2; D is possibly TRBD1 (5 bases). CDR1 is SGHTA and CDR2 is FQGNSA in the germline V gene. The CDR3 spans 15 residues. Trimming cost V 5 bases and J 13 bases, with 26 bases left between them. CDR3 loop: CASSAGGRQPEGGTF. The CDR3 DNA reads as TGTGCCAGCAGCGCCGGAGGTAGACAGCCCGAGGGTGGCACCTTC.

This clonotype has a handful of counts. The chain links TRBV6-6 to TRBJ1-1; 11 nucleotides agree with TRBD1. The V gene's germline CDR1 is MNHNY and CDR2 SVGAGI (reference sequence). The CDR3 loop spans 16 amino acids. Trimming took 7 bases from V and 2 from J; bases not matched to a gene: 9. The CDR3 loop reads CASKLQDRGRNTEAFF. In DNA, the CDR3 is TGTGCCAGCAAATTACAGGACAGGGGGCGAAACACTGAAGCTTTCTTT.

The gene calls are TRBV30 and TRBJ1-1; no firm D call. CDR1 GTSNPN and CDR2 SVGIG come from the germline V gene (reference sequence). The CDR3 totals 11 residues. With 0 bases removed from V and 10 bases from J, the gap between germline ends came to 9 bases. CDR3 residues: CAWSVQSLAFF. The CDR3 bases are TGTGCCTGGAGTGTACAGAGTCTAGCTTTCTTT.

This chain connects TRBV7-2 to TRBJ1-2; TRBD1 matches at 9 bases. With V trimmed by 5 bases and J by 8 bases, 15 bases remained unmatched. CDR3 length: 16 residues. Germline V gives CDR1 SGHTA, CDR2 FQGNSA. The CDR3 nucleotides are TGTGCCAGCAGCCTTGCCGGGACAGGGAATTTGAAGGGCTACACCTTC. Translated: CASSLAGTGNLKGYTF.

This clonotype was seen only a few times. J is TRBJ1-5 and V is TRBV28; TRBD1 aligns across 10 bases. The J segment lost 1 base and the V segment lost 6 bases, leaving 0 bases of the junction unmatched. This CDR3 has 14 residues. Germline CDR1 MDHEN, CDR2 SYDVKM. The CDR3 nucleotides are TGTGCCAGCAGGGGACAGGGGAGCAATCAGCCCCAGCATTTT. Translating gives CASRGQGSNQPQHF.

This clonotype was detected a few times. The chain is built from TRBV7-2 and TRBJ2-1; tentative D call: TRBD2 (5 bases). The CDR3 is made up of 13 amino acids. The V end lost 7 bases, the J end lost 9 bases, and 16 bases lay between the germline ends. Germline V gene lookup returns CDR1 SGHTA and CDR2 FQGNSA. Here the CDR3 reads CASTPGRASEQFF. The CDR3 nucleotides read TGTGCCAGCACCCCGGGAAGGGCGAGTGAGCAGTTCTTC.

This sequence joins TRBV5-6 and TRBJ2-3; TRBD1 aligns across 7 bases. V gave up 7 bases and J gave up 6 bases; unmatched junction bases: 14. In germline, CDR1 is SGHDT, CDR2 YYEEEE. This CDR3 region has 15 residues. The DNA for the CDR3 is TGTGCCAGCTCCCTGACAGGGACCTCACGGGATACGCAGTATTTT. Translated: CASSLTGTSRDTQYF.

The chain couples TRBV4-3 to TRBJ2-1, with D uncertain. The CDR3 runs to 13 residues. The germline CDR1 and CDR2 sequences are LGHNA and YSLEER. Trimming removed 2 bases from V and 13 bases from J, with 15 bases in between. The CDR3 protein is CASSQNRCSEQFF. CDR3 DNA: TGCGCCAGCAGCCAAAACAGATGCAGTGAACAGTTCTTC.

This clonotype showed up many times. This chain links TRBV20-1 with TRBJ1-1; TRBD1 is a possible D gene (5 bases). Germline V CDR1 and CDR2: DFQATT, SNEGSKA (reference sequence). The CDR3 contains 12 residues. V lost 2 bases, J lost 5 bases, and 9 bases lay in between. CDR3 sequence (DNA): TGCAGTGCTAGATCGACAGCTACTGAAGCTTTCTTT. Protein product: CSARSTATEAFF.

The table lists this clonotype with many counts. The V gene is TRBV5-1, the J gene TRBJ2-6; D may be TRBD2 (7 bases). V lost 7 bases and J 0 bases, leaving 14 bases between the germline ends. Looked up from germline, CDR1 is SGHRS and CDR2 is YFSETQ. This CDR3 is 16 amino acids long. The CDR3: CASRVGGLSGANVLTF. As DNA, the CDR3 is TGCGCCAGCCGCGTCGGGGGGCTCTCTGGGGCCAACGTCCTGACTTTC.

This clonotype occurred a few times. The chain combines TRBV28 with TRBJ1-2; D gene unclear. This CDR3 region has 16 residues. Trimming pared 6 bases from V and 1 base from J, leaving 18 bases between. Per germline, CDR1 MDHEN and CDR2 SYDVKM. The CDR3 protein is CASSTPGGGRNYGYTF. CDR3 bases: TGTGCCAGCAGCACTCCCGGTGGAGGACGTAACTATGGCTACACCTTC.

This clonotype was observed a handful of times. The J gene is TRBJ1-5, the V gene TRBV7-2, with D perhaps matching TRBD1 (5 bases). The V end was cut by 4 bases, the J end by 9 bases, with 16 bases between. The CDR3 consists of 14 residues. The germline V gene has CDR1 SGHTA and CDR2 FQGNSA. Here the CDR3 DNA reads TGTGCCAGCAGCTCAAGGACGGGGACTAGGCCCCAGCATTTT. Translating it yields CASSSRTGTRPQHF.

This clonotype was seen many times. The V call is TRBV3-1, the J call TRBJ2-1; no firm D call. The CDR3 contains 14 residues. V gave up 2 bases and J gave up 6 bases, with 11 bases separating them. Germline V lookup: CDR1 LGHDT, CDR2 YNNKEL (reference sequence). The CDR3 is CASSQSPLFNEQFF. CDR3 DNA sequence: TGTGCCAGCAGCCAAAGTCCCTTATTCAATGAGCAGTTCTTC.

This chain joins TRBV9 and TRBJ2-7; unclear D gene. The ends were cut back, 3 bases at V and 1 base at J, with 14 bases in the middle. The CDR3 sequence is 15 residues long. CDR1 SGDLS and CDR2 YYNGEE come from the germline V gene. CDR3 DNA: TGTGCCAGCAGCGCCCAACCGGAAGGATCCTACGAGCAGTACTTC. Protein: CASSAQPEGSYEQYF.

Concerning this clonotype itself: A read error may be the cause here, since a much bigger clone is one base away. The CDR3 region has the DNA TGCAGTGCTAGGATCCGGGTAAAAGAGACCCAGAACTTC. This gives the protein CSARIRVKETQNF. The V gene is TRBV20-1, the J gene TRBJ2-7; no definite D call. The CDR3 length is 13 residues. The germline CDR1 and CDR2 sequences are DFQATT and SNEGSKA (reference sequence).

This clonotype has just one count. The J gene is TRBJ1-2, the V gene TRBV21-1. TRBV21-1 is shown as a pseudogene. The CDR3 extends over 14 amino acids. The CDR3 sequence: CASSKPGASYGYTF. CDR3 nucleotide sequence: TGTGCCAGCAGCAAACCTGGGGCTAGCTATGGCTACACCTTC.

The chain uses TRBV7-9 and TRBJ2-3; 7 bases are shared with TRBD2. J was trimmed by 2 bases and V by 4 bases; bases with no gene match: 12. The CDR3 sequence is 17 residues long. In germline, CDR1 is SEHNR, CDR2 FQNEAQ (reference sequence). For the CDR3, the DNA is TGTGCCAGCAGCTCAACCAAAAGCGGGGTTTACACAGATACGCAGTATTTT. Translating it yields CASSSTKSGVYTDTQYF. The full variable domain, with the rest looked up from reference TRBV7-9 and TRBJ2-3, is DTGVSQNPRHKITKRGQNVTFRCDPISEHNRLYWYRQTLGQGPEFLTYFQNEAQLEKSRLLSDRFSAERPKGSFSTLEIQRTEQGDSAMYLCASSSTKSGVYTDTQYFGPGTRLTVL.

V gene TRBV6-1 combines with J gene TRBJ1-5; no firm D call. The V and J ends lost 8 bases and 4 bases respectively, with 15 bases between them. CDR1 is MNHNS and CDR2 is SASEGT in the germline V gene. The CDR3 sequence is 14 residues long. CDR3 amino acids: CASGLERLNQPQHF. CDR3 DNA sequence: TGTGCCAGCGGATTAGAGCGGCTTAATCAGCCCCAGCATTTT.

This clonotype occurred a few times. V gene TRBV5-1 combines with J gene TRBJ2-7; perhaps D is TRBD1 or TRBD2 (5 bases each). The germline V and J ends were trimmed by 7 bases and 6 bases, with 11 bases remaining between them. Germline loops: CDR1 SGHRS, CDR2 YFSETQ. This CDR3 has 11 residues. CDR3 sequence reads: CASLQGAEQYF. The CDR3 coding sequence is TGCGCCAGCCTCCAGGGAGCCGAGCAGTACTTC.

This clonotype has more than one count but fewer than ten. J is TRBJ1-1 and V is TRBV6-5; perhaps TRBD1 as D (5 bases). In germline, CDR1 is MNHEY, CDR2 SVGAGI. The V and J ends lost 2 bases and 7 bases respectively, with 11 bases between them. This CDR3 has 13 amino acids. CDR3 bases: TGTGCCAGCAGTTACGGGGGTAAGGGTGAAGCTTTCTTT. As protein: CASSYGGKGEAFF.

This clonotype came up a few times. V gene TRBV7-3 combines with J gene TRBJ2-2, with 8 nucleotides matching TRBD1. The CDR3 has 14 amino acids. Unmatched junction bases numbered 3, after V lost 3 bases and J lost 6 bases. The germline V gene has CDR1 SGHTA and CDR2 FQGTGA. CDR3 in amino acids: CASSFQGAAGELFF. Written as DNA, the CDR3 is TGTGCCAGCAGCTTTCAGGGGGCGGCCGGGGAGCTGTTTTTT.

This clonotype was seen more than once but under ten times. The chain couples TRBV10-3 to TRBJ1-2; D may be TRBD1 (5 bases). V was pared by 0 bases and J by 5 bases, with 10 bases between. The CDR3 totals 14 residues. CDR1 and CDR2 (germline): ENHRY, SYGVKD. CDR3 sequence: CAISESVRVYGYTF. CDR3 nucleotide sequence: TGTGCCATCAGTGAGTCCGTCAGGGTATATGGCTACACCTTC.

In its sample, this clonotype was seen a few times. The CDR3 coding sequence is TGTGCCAGCAAAGGCGTTGGCAATCAGCCCCAGCATTTT. Translation gives CASKGVGNQPQHF. This sequence joins TRBV28 and TRBJ1-5; D remains unclear. Deletions cut 7 bases from V and 2 bases from J, with 9 bases between. From germline, CDR1 is MDHEN and CDR2 SYDVKM. This CDR3 contains 13 residues.

About this clonotype itself: The junction differs from germline at one of its ends, possibly a read error. The chain is built from TRBV3-1 and TRBJ1-1, with D perhaps TRBD1 (6 bases). The CDR3 length is 15 residues. Germline V gene data show CDR1 as LGHDT and CDR2 as YNNKEL (reference sequence). This CDR3 is CTSSQDRGWNTEAFF. The DNA for the CDR3 is TGTACCAGCAGCCAAGATAGGGGGTGGAACACTGAAGCTTTCTTT.